This note documents a single T cell receptor (beta chain) sequence. This sample is part of a study of blood T cell repertoires in COVID-19. Overall study context: Collection of acute and convalescent COVID-19 samples took place in the United States, Italy and Spain.

Authors' methods: Nucleated cell number was recorded as an estimate derived from reference gene primer amplification. Profiling relied on immunoSEQ multiplex PCR, and the TCRdb table lists in-frame clones only, not all of them. The V and J calls and clone size are taken from that table; D and trimming were inferred from the DNA. The sample gives around 170,000 clones, about 85% of which show up once; approximately 13% is in the top ten. The V end was cut by 6 bases, the J end by 7 bases, with 15 bases between. Germline V gives CDR1 SGHVS, CDR2 FNYEAQ. The CDR3 has 14 amino acids. The TCR was taken from a man aged 70 or older who had recovered from COVID-19. This chain connects TRBV7-6 to TRBJ2-2; D ambiguous. Sequenced material: peripheral blood. CDR3 sequence: CASSSRVVVGELFF. The CDR3 region has the DNA TGTGCCAGCAGTAGTCGAGTCGTCGTCGGGGAGCTGTTTTTT. The full variable domain, completed using reference TRBV7-6 and TRBJ2-2, is GAGVSQSPRYKVTKRGQDVALRCDPISGHVSLYWYRQALGQGPEFLTYFNYEAQQDKSGLPNDRFSAERPEGSISTLTIQRTEQRDSAMYRCASSSRVVVGELFFGEGSRLTVL.